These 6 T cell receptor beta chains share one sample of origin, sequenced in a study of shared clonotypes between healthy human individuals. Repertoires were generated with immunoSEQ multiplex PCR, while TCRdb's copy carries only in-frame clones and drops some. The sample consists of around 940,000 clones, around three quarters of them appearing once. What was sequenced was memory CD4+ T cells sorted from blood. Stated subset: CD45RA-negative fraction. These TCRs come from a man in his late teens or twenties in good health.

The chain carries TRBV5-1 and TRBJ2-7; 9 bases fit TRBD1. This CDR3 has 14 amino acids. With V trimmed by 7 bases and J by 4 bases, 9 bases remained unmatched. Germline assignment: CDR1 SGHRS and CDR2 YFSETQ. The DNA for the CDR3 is TGCGCCAGCGGCATACAGGGGGCGCCGTACGAGCAGTACTTC. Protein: CASGIQGAPYEQYF. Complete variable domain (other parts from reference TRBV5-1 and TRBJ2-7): KAGVTQTPRYLIKTRGQQVTLSCSPISGHRSVSWYQQTPGQGLQFLFEYFSETQRNKGNFPGRFSGRQFSNSRSEMNVSTLELGDSALYLCASGIQGAPYEQYFGPGTRLTVT.

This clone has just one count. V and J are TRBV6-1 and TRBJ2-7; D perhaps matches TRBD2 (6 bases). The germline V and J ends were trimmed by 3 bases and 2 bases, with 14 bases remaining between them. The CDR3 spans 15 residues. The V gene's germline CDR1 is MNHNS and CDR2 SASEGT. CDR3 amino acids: CASSENPRTTYEQYF. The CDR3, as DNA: TGTGCCAGCAGTGAGAATCCCCGGACTACCTACGAGCAGTACTTC.

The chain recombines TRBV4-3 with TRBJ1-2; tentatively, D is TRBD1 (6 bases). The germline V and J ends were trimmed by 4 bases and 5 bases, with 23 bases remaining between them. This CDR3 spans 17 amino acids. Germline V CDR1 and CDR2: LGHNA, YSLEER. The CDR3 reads CASSPGAGVSGQYGYTF. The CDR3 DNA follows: TGCGCCAGCAGCCCAGGCGCAGGGGTAAGTGGACAGTATGGCTACACCTTC.

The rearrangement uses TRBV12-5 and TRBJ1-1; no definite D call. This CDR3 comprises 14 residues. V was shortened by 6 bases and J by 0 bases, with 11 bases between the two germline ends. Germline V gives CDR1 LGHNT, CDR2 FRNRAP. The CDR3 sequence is CASGEQPMNTEAFF. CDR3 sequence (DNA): TGTGCTAGTGGGGAACAGCCCATGAACACTGAAGCTTTCTTT.

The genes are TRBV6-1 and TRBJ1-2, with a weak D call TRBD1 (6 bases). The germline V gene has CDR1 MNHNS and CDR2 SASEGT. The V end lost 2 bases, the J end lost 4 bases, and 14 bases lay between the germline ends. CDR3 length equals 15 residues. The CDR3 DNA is TGTGCCAGCAGTGAACTGGACAGCCGTGCCTATGGCTACACCTTC. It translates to CASSELDSRAYGYTF.

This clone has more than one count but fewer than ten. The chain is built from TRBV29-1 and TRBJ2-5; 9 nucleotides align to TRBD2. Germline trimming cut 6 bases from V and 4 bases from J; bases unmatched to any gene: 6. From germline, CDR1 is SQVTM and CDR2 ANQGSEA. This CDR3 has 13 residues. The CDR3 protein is CSVAGTSRETQYF. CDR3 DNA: TGCAGCGTCGCCGGGACTAGCAGAGAGACCCAGTACTTC.